These 21 T cell receptor beta chains share one sample of origin, sequenced in a study of shared clonotypes between healthy human individuals (dated by TCRdb to 2020 to 2021). Library method: the immunoSEQ multiplex PCR assay. This is the immuneACCESS table as TCRdb keeps it, with only in-frame sequences that have V and J called. A part of the clones is gone; compared with another copy, unresolved V genes explain less than half, and the rest is unexplained. This sample gives nearly 1 million clones in total; around 80% of them show up just once. The ten top clones hold nearly 1.5% of the sample. What was sequenced was memory CD4+ T cells sorted from blood. The sample's cell subset or site label, decoded: CD45RA-negative fraction. Receptors were obtained from a man aged 18 to 29 in good health.

V and J are TRBV14 and TRBJ2-7; D unclear. Germline V CDR1 and CDR2: SGHDN, FVKESK. V lost 3 bases and J 3 bases, leaving 9 bases between the germline ends. The CDR3 consists of 13 residues. The CDR3, as DNA: TGTGCCAGCAGCCAGGCTATATACTACGAGCAGTACTTC. It translates to CASSQAIYYEQYF.

The chain combines TRBV9 with TRBJ1-3; D is undetermined. Trimming took off 4 bases at V and 0 bases at J, with 11 bases between the two ends. This CDR3 is built from 15 residues. Germline loops: CDR1 SGDLS, CDR2 YYNGEE. CDR3 DNA sequence: TGTGCCAGCAGCCTCGGCCTGAGCTCTGGAAACACCATATATTTT. As protein: CASSLGLSSGNTIYF.

The V call is TRBV9, the J call TRBJ1-5, with D maybe TRBD1 (5 bases). The CDR3 runs 15 residues. Deletions cut 4 bases from V and 7 bases from J, with 18 bases between. Germline loops: CDR1 SGDLS, CDR2 YYNGEE. The DNA for the CDR3 is TGTGCCAGCAGCTTAGCCGGGACGGAGTTACAGCCCCAGCATTTT. Residues: CASSLAGTELQPQHF. Together with reference TRBV9 and TRBJ1-5, the CDR3 gives the full variable domain: DSGVTQTPKHLITATGQRVTLRCSPRSGDLSVYWYQQSLDQGLQFLIQYYNGEERAKGNILERFSAQQFPDLHSELNLSSLELGDSALYFCASSLAGTELQPQHFGDGTRLSIL.

This chain connects TRBV18 to TRBJ2-2; 15 nucleotides agree with TRBD2. V lost 5 bases and J lost 0; bases outside the gene matches: 4. The CDR3 totals 18 residues. CDR1 is KGHSH, CDR2 LQKENI, per germline. DNA of the CDR3: TGTGCCAGCTCATCGGGACTAGCGGGGGGCGCGAACACCGGGGAGCTGTTTTTT. As protein: CASSSGLAGGANTGELFF.

This clone was seen a few times. This chain connects TRBV5-5 to TRBJ2-7, with 7 bases matching TRBD2. The length of the CDR3 is 15 residues. Germline V gene sequence: CDR1 SGHKS, CDR2 YYEKEE (reference sequence). V gave up 4 bases and J gave up 4 bases; unmatched junction bases: 11. CDR3 nucleotide sequence: TGTGCCAGCAGCCCCGGTGGTAGCGGGTTATACGAGCAGTACTTC. This sequence encodes CASSPGGSGLYEQYF.

This clone was detected once. V usage is TRBV7-2 and J usage is TRBJ2-3, with 10 bases lining up with TRBD1. This CDR3 comprises 15 residues. V shed 0 bases, J shed 6 bases, and the junction held 3 bases outside the gene matches. Germline loops: CDR1 SGHTA, CDR2 FQGNSA. In DNA form, the CDR3 reads TGTGCCAGCAGCTTAGCCGGGACAGGGGTGGATACGCAGTATTTT. It encodes CASSLAGTGVDTQYF.

This clone has ten or more counts. The same CDR3 is also encoded by other DNA sequences in this sample. J is TRBJ1-1 and V is TRBV27, with D perhaps TRBD1 (5 bases). The CDR3 sequence is 15 residues long. Germline loops: CDR1 MNHEY, CDR2 SMNVEV (reference sequence). V dropped 5 bases and J dropped 1 base, with 14 bases sitting between them. The CDR3 loop reads CASSPTGRKNTEAFF. The CDR3, as DNA: TGTGCCAGCAGTCCGACGGGACGTAAGAACACTGAAGCTTTCTTT.

This chain uses TRBV7-9 with TRBJ2-2; 11 bases are shared with TRBD1. In germline, CDR1 is SEHNR, CDR2 FQNEAQ (reference sequence). The CDR3 sequence is 15 residues long. Trimming cost V 4 bases and J 6 bases; bases outside gene matches: 4. The DNA for the CDR3 is TGTGCCAGCAGCTACCCGGGACAGGGGGCCGGGGAGCTGTTTTTT. As protein: CASSYPGQGAGELFF.

This chain uses TRBV10-3 with TRBJ2-2; D might be TRBD2 (7 bases). Germline CDR1 ENHRY, CDR2 SYGVKD. The CDR3 runs to 15 residues. The V end was cut by 6 bases, the J end by 2 bases, with 13 bases between. DNA of the CDR3: TGTGCCATCAGCCCCGGGGGGCAAAACACCGGGGAGCTGTTTTTT. It encodes CAISPGGQNTGELFF.

Many counts were recorded for this clone. The J gene is TRBJ1-2, the V gene TRBV5-4; D perhaps matches TRBD1 (6 bases). V lost 4 bases and J 8 bases, leaving 15 bases between the germline ends. The CDR3 length is 13 residues. Germline assignment: CDR1 SGHNT and CDR2 YYREEE (reference sequence). The CDR3 DNA reads as TGTGCCAGCAGCGGGGACCGGGGGCGAGGCTACACCTTC. Its protein product is CASSGDRGRGYTF.

On this clone: This could be a read error, since a much larger clone is one nucleotide away. The conserved phenylalanine or tryptophan normally closing the CDR3 is absent here, so this likely arose from a read error. The chain couples TRBV29-1 to TRBJ1-2; D gene ambiguous. This CDR3 spans 13 amino acids. Germline CDR1 reads SQVTM; CDR2 reads ANQGSEA. V shed 3 bases and J shed 0 bases, with 8 bases lying between them. CDR3 bases: TGCAGCGTTGATAAGGAAACTAACTATGGCTACACCCTC. Its translation: CSVDKETNYGYTL.

The chain joins TRBV9 to TRBJ2-3; D ambiguous. CDR1 and CDR2 (germline): SGDLS, YYNGEE. V lost 0 bases to trimming and J lost 2 bases, with 7 bases between them. The CDR3 loop spans 14 amino acids. The CDR3 DNA reads as TGTGCCAGCAGCGTAGCTGTAGACACAGATACGCAGTATTTT. As protein: CASSVAVDTDTQYF.

The V call is TRBV6-4, the J call TRBJ2-2; D unclear. V was cut by 7 bases and J by 0 bases, with 9 bases left in between. The CDR3 consists of 14 residues. In germline, CDR1 is MRHNA, CDR2 SNTAGT. The CDR3 sequence: CASKSTSNTGELFF. Written as DNA, the CDR3 is TGTGCCAGCAAGTCGACGTCGAACACCGGGGAGCTGTTTTTT.

This chain joins TRBV7-8 and TRBJ2-3, with 8 bases matching TRBD1. Germline assignment: CDR1 SGHVS and CDR2 FQNEAQ. The CDR3 runs to 14 residues. Trimming cost V 1 base and J 5 bases; bases outside gene matches: 2. The CDR3 DNA reads as TGTGCCAGCAGCTTAGGCAGGGGGCAAGATACGCAGTATTTT. Encoded protein: CASSLGRGQDTQYF.

Comment on this clone: At one boundary the junction diverges from the germline segment, which might be a read error. This chain uses TRBV6-1 with TRBJ1-1; D may be TRBD1 (6 bases). The CDR3 loop spans 11 amino acids. The germline CDR1 and CDR2 sequences are MNHNS and SASEGT. CDR3: CATQGYTEAFF. CDR3 nucleotides: TGCGCCACACAGGGCTACACTGAAGCTTTCTTT.

This sequence joins TRBV2 and TRBJ2-2; D call uncertain. CDR1 is SNHLY and CDR2 is FYNNEI in the germline V gene. V lost 2 bases to trimming and J lost 5 bases, with 6 bases between them. The CDR3 has 13 amino acids. DNA of the CDR3: TGTGCCAGCAGTGAAAGGCAGACCGGGGAGCTGTTTTTT. This codes for CASSERQTGELFF.

The chain couples TRBV19 to TRBJ1-2, with 9 bases aligning to TRBD1. V was pared by 5 bases and J by 4 bases, with 2 bases of the junction left unmatched. The CDR3 is 13 amino acids. Germline V lookup: CDR1 LNHDA, CDR2 SQIVND (reference sequence). CDR3 amino acids: CASSQTGGYGYTF. The CDR3 nucleotides read TGTGCCAGTAGTCAGACAGGGGGCTATGGCTACACCTTC. The full variable domain, completed using reference TRBV19 and TRBJ1-2, is DGGITQSPKYLFRKEGQNVTLSCEQNLNHDAMYWYRQDPGQGLRLIYYSQIVNDFQKGDIAEGYSVSREKKESFPLTVTSAQKNPTAFYLCASSQTGGYGYTFGSGTRLTVV.

The chain joins TRBV5-6 to TRBJ2-7; TRBD2 aligns across 7 bases. Looked up from germline, CDR1 is SGHDT and CDR2 is YYEEEE. The CDR3 totals 14 residues. With V trimmed by 2 bases and J by 4 bases, 6 bases remained unmatched. CDR3 residues: CASSFSGGVYEQYF. The DNA for the CDR3 is TGTGCCAGCAGCTTTTCTGGGGGGGTATACGAGCAGTACTTC.

The chain has TRBV5-1 and TRBJ1-4; tentative D call: TRBD1 (5 bases). Trimming removed 7 bases from V and 5 bases from J, with 15 bases in between. The CDR3 has 14 amino acids. In germline, CDR1 is SGHRS, CDR2 YFSETQ. The CDR3 DNA reads as TGCGCCAGCGGGGACCGCGGGGGGAATGAAAAACTGTTTTTT. Encoded protein: CASGDRGGNEKLFF.

In DNA form, the CDR3 reads TGTGCCAGCAGCTTGCAGCAACCCGGGACAGGGCGGAATAATGAAAAACTGTTTTTT. Its translation is CASSLQQPGTGRNNEKLFF. V is TRBV11-2 and J is TRBJ1-4; TRBD1 agrees at 9 bases. Germline V gene data show CDR1 as SGHAT and CDR2 as FQNNGV. The J segment lost 4 bases and the V segment lost 3 bases, leaving 15 bases of the junction unmatched. CDR3 length: 19 amino acids.

The chain recombines TRBV7-8 with TRBJ2-2, with 10 bases aligning to TRBD2. Germline V gene data show CDR1 as SGHVS and CDR2 as FQNEAQ. With 7 bases clipped from V and 3 bases from J, the junction kept 5 bases outside the gene matches. The CDR3 is 15 residues long. CDR3 in DNA: TGTGCCAGCACCCCTAGCGGGAGACACACCGGGGAGCTGTTTTTT. Its translation: CASTPSGRHTGELFF.